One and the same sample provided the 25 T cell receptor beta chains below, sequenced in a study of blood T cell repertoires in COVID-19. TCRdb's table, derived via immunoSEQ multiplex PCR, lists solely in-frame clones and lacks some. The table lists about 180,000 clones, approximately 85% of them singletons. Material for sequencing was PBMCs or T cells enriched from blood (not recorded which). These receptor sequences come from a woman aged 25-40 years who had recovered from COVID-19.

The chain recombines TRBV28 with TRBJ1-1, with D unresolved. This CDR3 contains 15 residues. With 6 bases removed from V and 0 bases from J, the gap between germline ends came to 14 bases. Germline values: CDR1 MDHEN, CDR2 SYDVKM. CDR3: CASSPLGRVNTEAFF. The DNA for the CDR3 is TGTGCCAGCAGCCCACTAGGACGGGTGAACACTGAAGCTTTCTTT.

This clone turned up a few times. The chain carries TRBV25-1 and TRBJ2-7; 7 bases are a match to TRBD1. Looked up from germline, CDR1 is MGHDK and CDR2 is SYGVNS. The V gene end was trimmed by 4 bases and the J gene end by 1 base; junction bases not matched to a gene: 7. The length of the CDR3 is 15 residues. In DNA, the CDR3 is TGTGCCAGCAGTGGTCGGGCAGGGGGTTCCTACGAGCAGTACTTC. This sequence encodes CASSGRAGGSYEQYF.

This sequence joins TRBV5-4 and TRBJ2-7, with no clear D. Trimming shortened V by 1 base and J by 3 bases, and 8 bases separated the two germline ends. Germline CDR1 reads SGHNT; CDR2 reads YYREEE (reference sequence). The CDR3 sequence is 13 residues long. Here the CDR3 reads CASSLHSYYEQYF. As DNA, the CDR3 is TGTGCCAGCAGCTTGCACTCCTACTACGAGCAGTACTTC.

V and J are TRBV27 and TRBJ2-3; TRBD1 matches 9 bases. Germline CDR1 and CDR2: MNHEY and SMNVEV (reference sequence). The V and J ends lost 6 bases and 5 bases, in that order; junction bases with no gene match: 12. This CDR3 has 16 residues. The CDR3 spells CASRRGDRVLGDTQYF. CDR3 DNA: TGTGCCAGCAGACGTGGGGACAGGGTCTTGGGAGATACGCAGTATTTT.

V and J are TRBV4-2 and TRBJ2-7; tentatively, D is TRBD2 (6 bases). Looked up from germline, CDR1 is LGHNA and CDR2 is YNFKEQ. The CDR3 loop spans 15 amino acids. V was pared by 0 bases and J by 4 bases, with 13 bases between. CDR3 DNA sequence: TGTGCCAGCAGCCAAGATTTGGTGGAGGGGTACGAGCAGTACTTC. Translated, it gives CASSQDLVEGYEQYF.

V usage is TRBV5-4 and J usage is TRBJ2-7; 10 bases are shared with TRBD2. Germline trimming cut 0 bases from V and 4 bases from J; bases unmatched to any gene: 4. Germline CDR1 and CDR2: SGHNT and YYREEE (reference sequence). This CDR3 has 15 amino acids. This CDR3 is CASSLEAGGWYEQYF. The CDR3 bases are TGTGCCAGCAGCTTGGAAGCGGGAGGGTGGTACGAGCAGTACTTC. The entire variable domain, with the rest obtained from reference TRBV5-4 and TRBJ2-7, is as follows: ETGVTQSPTHLIKTRGQQVTLRCSSQSGHNTVSWYQQALGQGPQFIFQYYREEENGRGNFPPRFSGLQFPNYSSELNVNALELDDSALYLCASSLEAGGWYEQYFGPGTRLTVT.

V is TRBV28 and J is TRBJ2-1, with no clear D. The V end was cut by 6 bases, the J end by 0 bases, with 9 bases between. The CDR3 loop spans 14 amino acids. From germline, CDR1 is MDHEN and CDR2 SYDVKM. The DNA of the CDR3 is TGTGCCAGCAGCCCACCGAGCTCCTACAATGAGCAGTTCTTC. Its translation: CASSPPSSYNEQFF.

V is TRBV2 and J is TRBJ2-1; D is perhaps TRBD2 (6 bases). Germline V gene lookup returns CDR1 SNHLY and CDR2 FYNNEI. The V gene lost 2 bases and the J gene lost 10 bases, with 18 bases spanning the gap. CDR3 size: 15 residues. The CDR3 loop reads CASSESGTVLGEQFF. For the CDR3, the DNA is TGTGCCAGCAGTGAATCCGGGACTGTCCTCGGGGAGCAGTTCTTC.

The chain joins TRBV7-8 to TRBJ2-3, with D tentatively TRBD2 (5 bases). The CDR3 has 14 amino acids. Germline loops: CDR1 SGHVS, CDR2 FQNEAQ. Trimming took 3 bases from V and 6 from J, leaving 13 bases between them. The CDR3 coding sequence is TGTGCCAGCAGCTTTTCCGGGGTTTCGGATACGCAGTATTTT. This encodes CASSFSGVSDTQYF.

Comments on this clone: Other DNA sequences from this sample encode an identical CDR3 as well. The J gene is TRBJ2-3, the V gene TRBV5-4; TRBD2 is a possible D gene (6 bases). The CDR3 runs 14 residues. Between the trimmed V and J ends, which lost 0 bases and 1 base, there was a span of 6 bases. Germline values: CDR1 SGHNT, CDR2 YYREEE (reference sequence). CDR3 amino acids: CASSLAGGTDTQYF. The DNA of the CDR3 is TGTGCCAGCAGCTTGGCGGGGGGCACAGATACGCAGTATTTT.

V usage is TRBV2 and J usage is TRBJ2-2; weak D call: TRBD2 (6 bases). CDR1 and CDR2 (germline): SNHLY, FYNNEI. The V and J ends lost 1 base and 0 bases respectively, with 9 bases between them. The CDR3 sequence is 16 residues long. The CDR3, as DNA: TGTGCCAGCAGTGAAGTAGGCGGGGCGAACACCGGGGAGCTGTTTTTT. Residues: CASSEVGGANTGELFF.

CDR3 protein: CAAAPGQGARYNSPLHF. CDR3 nucleotide sequence: TGTGCCGCCGCCCCGGGACAGGGGGCAAGATATAATTCACCCCTCCACTTT. This chain joins TRBV10-3 and TRBJ1-6; 12 bases fit TRBD1. With V trimmed by 11 bases and J by 4 bases, 12 bases remained unmatched. Germline lookup yields CDR1 ENHRY and CDR2 SYGVKD. This CDR3 spans 17 amino acids.

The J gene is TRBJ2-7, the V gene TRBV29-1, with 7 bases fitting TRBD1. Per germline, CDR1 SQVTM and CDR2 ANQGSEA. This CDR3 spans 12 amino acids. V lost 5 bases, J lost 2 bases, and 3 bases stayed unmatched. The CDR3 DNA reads TGCAGCGTTCAACAGGGGACCTACGAGCAGTACTTC. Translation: CSVQQGTYEQYF.

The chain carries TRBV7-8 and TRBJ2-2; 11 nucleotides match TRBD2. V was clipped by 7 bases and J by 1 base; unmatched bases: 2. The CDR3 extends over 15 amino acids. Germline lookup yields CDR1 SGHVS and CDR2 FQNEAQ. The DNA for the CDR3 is TGTGCCAGCACTAGCGGGAGGATGAACACCGGGGAGCTGTTTTTT. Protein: CASTSGRMNTGELFF.

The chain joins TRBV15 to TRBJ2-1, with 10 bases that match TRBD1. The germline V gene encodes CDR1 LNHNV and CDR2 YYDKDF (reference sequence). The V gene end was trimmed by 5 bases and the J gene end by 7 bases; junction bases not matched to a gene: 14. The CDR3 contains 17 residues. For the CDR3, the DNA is TGTGCCACCAGCGCTGAGACCGGGACAGGGGAAGGGAATGAGCAGTTCTTC. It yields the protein CATSAETGTGEGNEQFF.

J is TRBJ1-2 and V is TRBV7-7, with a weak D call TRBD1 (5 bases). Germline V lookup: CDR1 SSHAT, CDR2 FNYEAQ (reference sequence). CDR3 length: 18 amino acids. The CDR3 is CASPPSWAGSRACYGYTF. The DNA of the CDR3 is TGTGCTAGCCCCCCCTCGTGGGCAGGGTCCCGGGCTTGCTATGGCTACACCTTC.

The CDR3 bases are TGTGCCAGCAGAAGAATAGCGGGAGACTCCTACGAGCAGTACTTC. Translation gives CASRRIAGDSYEQYF. The chain has TRBV6-5 and TRBJ2-7, with TRBD2 matching 9 bases. This CDR3 spans 15 amino acids. The V gene's germline CDR1 is MNHEY and CDR2 SVGAGI. The V gene end was trimmed by 6 bases and the J gene end by 0 bases; junction bases not matched to a gene: 6.

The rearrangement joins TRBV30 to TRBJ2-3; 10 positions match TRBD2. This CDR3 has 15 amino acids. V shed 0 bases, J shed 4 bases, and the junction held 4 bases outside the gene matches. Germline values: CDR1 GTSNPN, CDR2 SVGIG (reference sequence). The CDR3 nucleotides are TGTGCCTGGAGTGTGGGAAGCGGGAGGGCAGATACGCAGTATTTT. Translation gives CAWSVGSGRADTQYF.

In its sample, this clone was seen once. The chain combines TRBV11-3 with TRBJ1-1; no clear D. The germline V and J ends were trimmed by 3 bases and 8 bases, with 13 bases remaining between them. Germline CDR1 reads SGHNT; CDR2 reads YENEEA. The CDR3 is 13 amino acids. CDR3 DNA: TGTGCCAGCAGCTTGTCGGGTAAGGAAGAAGCTTTCTTT. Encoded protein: CASSLSGKEEAFF.

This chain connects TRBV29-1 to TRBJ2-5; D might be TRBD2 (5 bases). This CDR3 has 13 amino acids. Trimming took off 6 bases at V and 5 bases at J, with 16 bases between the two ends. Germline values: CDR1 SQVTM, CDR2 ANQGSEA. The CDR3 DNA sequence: TGCAGCGTCGGACTCCCGAACACCGAGACCCAGTACTTC. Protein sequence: CSVGLPNTETQYF.

CDR3 sequence reads: CASSVDTSVPRLVGRGDTQYF. The CDR3 bases are TGTGCCAGCAGCGTAGATACATCTGTGCCCAGACTAGTCGGTCGGGGAGATACGCAGTATTTT. V gene TRBV9 combines with J gene TRBJ2-3, with a weak D call TRBD2 (6 bases). From germline, CDR1 is SGDLS and CDR2 YYNGEE. The CDR3 runs to 21 residues. V was trimmed by 0 bases and J by 5 bases, leaving 31 bases between them.

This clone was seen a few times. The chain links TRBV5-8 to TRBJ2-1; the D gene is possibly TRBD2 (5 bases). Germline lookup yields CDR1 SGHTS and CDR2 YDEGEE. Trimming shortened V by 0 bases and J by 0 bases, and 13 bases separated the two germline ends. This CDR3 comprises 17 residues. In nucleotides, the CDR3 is TGTGCCAGCAGCTTGGCCGGGCGGACTCTCTCCTACAATGAGCAGTTCTTC. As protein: CASSLAGRTLSYNEQFF.

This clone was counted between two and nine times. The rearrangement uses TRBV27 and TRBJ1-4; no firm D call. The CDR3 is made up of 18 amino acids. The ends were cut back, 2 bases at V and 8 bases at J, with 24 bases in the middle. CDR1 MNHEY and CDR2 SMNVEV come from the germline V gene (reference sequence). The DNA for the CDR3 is TGTGCCAGCAGTTTAGAATCGAGAGGCAAAACCCCAGAGGAAAAACTGTTTTTT. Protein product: CASSLESRGKTPEEKLFF.

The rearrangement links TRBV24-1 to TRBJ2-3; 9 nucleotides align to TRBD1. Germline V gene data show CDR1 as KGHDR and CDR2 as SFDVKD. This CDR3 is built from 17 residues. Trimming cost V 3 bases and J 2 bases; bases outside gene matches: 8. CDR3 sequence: CATSDLGTGRLTDTQYF. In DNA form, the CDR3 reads TGTGCCACCAGTGATCTCGGGACAGGGAGACTCACAGATACGCAGTATTTT.

CDR3 coding DNA: TGCAGCGTTCGTAGCGGAACAAACACCGGGGAGCTGTTTTTT. This encodes CSVRSGTNTGELFF. The chain links TRBV29-1 to TRBJ2-2, with D possibly being TRBD2 (6 bases). Germline CDR1 reads SQVTM; CDR2 reads ANQGSEA. CDR3 length equals 14 residues. V lost 5 bases and J lost 2, with 12 bases in between.